This T cell receptor beta chain stems from a study of blood T cell repertoires in COVID-19. Grouping used clinical history reported by participants in a survey and questionnaire. Recovered participants had two consecutive negative NP/OP PCR tests, healthcare professional clearance, or symptom resolution. CDR3 size: 17 residues. Trimming took 3 bases from V and 7 from J; bases not matched to a gene: 7. The germline V gene encodes CDR1 MRHNA and CDR2 SNTAGT. The method was immunoSEQ multiplex PCR; TCRdb's version includes in-frame clones alone and lacks a portion of them. Of approximately 180,000 clones listed, around 80% are singletons.

This TCR was recovered from a woman aged 45-65 years who had recovered from COVID-19. V and J are TRBV6-4 and TRBJ1-6, with 12 bases lining up with TRBD1. The sequenced sample consisted of PBMCs or T cells enriched from blood (not recorded which). The chain's CDR3 is CASSELPGQGANSPLHF. Here the CDR3 DNA reads TGTGCCAGCAGTGAGCTACCGGGACAGGGGGCAAATTCACCCCTCCACTTT.